This section outlines one T cell receptor beta chain sequence together with its context. Its antigen remains undetermined. Per-base qualities were not stored, and no clone one base away is much larger. This sample was included in a study of blood T cell repertoires in COVID-19 (dated by TCRdb to 2018 to 2020). Describing the broader study: Samples covering the acute and convalescent phases of COVID-19 were provided by collaborators in the United States, Italy and Spain. The prospective study material was composed of cDNA or gDNA derived from T cells, B-cell-depleted T cells, or PBMCs. Deeply sampled blood TCRbeta repertoires from subjects exposed to, actively infected with, or recovered from COVID-19 were included in the dataset. A freely available public database, intended as a resource for researchers studying the immune response to SARS-CoV-2, is where the repertoires were released. The samples were drawn from the first 160 participants of the ongoing ImmuneRACE study and from roughly 1,300 subjects provided by 6 global collaborators. A de-identified subject ID, COVID-19 status, age in years and sex were almost always included in the sample metadata. Where HLA class I and class II types were available, the types were taken from metadata supplied by the sample provider, not from assay-based typing. The paper's findings and limits, for the study overall: The quantity of clinical and demographic metadata differed by source and by participant and was supplied without curation.

The immunoSEQ Assay, a bias-controlled multiplex PCR, was used to amplify TCRbeta CDR3 regions from genomic DNA. In the source study's methods: Nucleated cell counts per sample were estimated from amplification of reference gene primers within the assay. Sequence reads were collapsed and filtered to measure the absolute abundance of every unique TCRbeta CDR3 rearrangement. For each sample, productive Simpson clonality was calculated by taking the square root of Simpson's diversity index across productive rearrangements. TCRdb took over this immuneACCESS table, retaining in-frame rearrangements with V and J assigned. Such tables are incomplete; in checked studies, under half of the missing clones stem from an unresolved V gene, and the remainder is unexplained. Clone size and V and J calls were adopted from that table, with D and trimming inferred from the DNA. The sample data list around 39,000 clones, and 70% to 90% of these were observed just once. The ten largest clones represent about 5% of the sample.

Each collaborating institution followed its own protocols to collect whole blood in K2EDTA tubes. For TCRbeta analysis, collaborator samples were shipped as frozen whole blood, as isolated PBMCs, or as DNA extracted from either sample type. Per the germline V gene, SGHRS is the CDR1 and YFSETQ is the CDR2. V trim: 7 bases; J trim: 6 bases; unmatched bases: 10. Counted from cysteine to phenylalanine, this CDR3 has 13 amino acids. Just CDR3 DNA is preserved here, 39 bases in frame from base 1. The chain is encoded by TRBV5-1 joined to TRBJ2-7, with 7 junctional bases fitting TRBD1. The receptor comes from a man aged 40-55 years with active COVID-19. Sequencing used peripheral blood. The CDR3 has the sequence CASGEQGSREQYF. In nucleotide form, the sequence is TGCGCCAGCGGCGAACAGGGGTCCCGCGAGCAGTACTTC.